Below are 15 T cell receptor beta chains sequenced from a single sample in a study of identical twins. Via MiXCR, TCRdb re-called the 5' RACE reads, giving one row per CDR3 protein. The sample lists 1.5 million to 2 million distinct CDR3 sequences, around 33% occurring once. The sequenced material came from cord blood. These receptors were taken from a newborn girl in good health.

The chain uses TRBV20-1 and TRBJ1-2; 9 positions agree with TRBD1. The CDR3 has 15 residues. The trim removed 0 bases at V and 2 bases at J, leaving 4 bases unmatched. Germline V gives CDR1 DFQATT, CDR2 SNEGSKA (reference sequence). The CDR3 is CSARDPGQGNYGYTF. The CDR3 DNA sequence: TGCAGTGCTAGAGATCCCGGACAGGGGAACTATGGCTACACCTTC.

This clonotype was counted once. The chain links TRBV30 to TRBJ2-7; D may correspond to TRBD1 or TRBD2 (5 bases each). The V end was cut by 5 bases, the J end by 3 bases, with 14 bases between. This CDR3 is built from 13 residues. The germline gives CDR1 GTSNPN, CDR2 SVGIG (reference sequence). In nucleotides, the CDR3 is TGTGCCTGGGGGCAGGGACCGGTCTACGAGCAGTACTTC. Protein sequence: CAWGQGPVYEQYF.

This chain connects TRBV20-1 to TRBJ1-2, with TRBD1 matching over 8 bases. The CDR3 has 16 residues. V was clipped by 3 bases and J by 5 bases; unmatched bases: 14. Germline lookup yields CDR1 DFQATT and CDR2 SNEGSKA (reference sequence). The CDR3: CSARGATGAASYGYTF. The CDR3 DNA follows: TGCAGTGCTAGGGGGGCGACAGGGGCCGCCTCATATGGCTACACCTTC.

This clonotype has just a few counts. V and J are TRBV6-1 and TRBJ2-3, with 13 bases aligning to TRBD2. The CDR3 is made up of 16 amino acids. With 1 base clipped from V and 5 bases from J, the junction kept 3 bases outside the gene matches. CDR1 MNHNS and CDR2 SASEGT come from the germline V gene. CDR3 sequence: CASSEELAGGRDTQYF. As DNA, the CDR3 is TGTGCCAGCAGTGAAGAACTAGCGGGGGGGCGAGATACGCAGTATTTT.

The rearrangement uses TRBV24-1 and TRBJ2-1, with TRBD1 matching over 7 bases. The CDR3 runs 17 residues. Germline V gene sequence: CDR1 KGHDR, CDR2 SFDVKD. V lost 4 bases to trimming and J lost 6 bases; unmatched junction nucleotides: 14. The CDR3 nucleotides read TGTGCCACCAGTGACCACCGAACGACAGGGTCCGGCAATGAGCAGTTCTTC. Translation: CATSDHRTTGSGNEQFF.

V and J are TRBV7-9 and TRBJ1-4; D not resolved. Germline V gene data show CDR1 as SEHNR and CDR2 as FQNEAQ (reference sequence). The CDR3 is 14 residues long. V dropped 6 bases and J dropped 12 bases, with 20 bases sitting between them. CDR3 residues: CASRPKSAPWELFF. The CDR3 nucleotides are TGTGCCAGCAGGCCTAAATCCGCCCCCTGGGAACTGTTTTTT.

The chain joins TRBV21-1 to TRBJ1-4; the D call of TRBD1 is as the table states it, not checked on the DNA. TRBV21-1 corresponds to a pseudogene. This CDR3 has 15 amino acids. The CDR3: CARSEDRGPNEKLFF. DNA for the CDR3: TGCGCCAGAAGCGAGGACAGGGGGCCTAATGAAAAACTGTTTTTT.

This clonotype was counted many times. The chain couples TRBV12-3 or TRBV12-4 to TRBJ1-2; 9 bases fit TRBD1. V shed 3 bases, J shed 4 bases, and the junction held 6 bases outside the gene matches. The CDR3 spans 15 residues. The CDR3 region is CASSLGTGGGYGYTF. For the CDR3, the DNA is TGTGCCAGCAGTTTGGGTACAGGGGGCGGCTATGGCTACACCTTC.

This chain uses TRBV20-1 with TRBJ1-6; 9 bases map to TRBD1. Germline V lookup: CDR1 DFQATT, CDR2 SNEGSKA (reference sequence). The CDR3 loop spans 15 amino acids. Trimming took 1 base from V and 7 from J; bases not matched to a gene: 5. The chain's CDR3 is CSARAGQGLNSPLHF. The CDR3, as DNA: TGCAGTGCTAGAGCTGGACAGGGGTTAAATTCACCCCTCCACTTT.

This clonotype was observed a few times. The chain has TRBV11-2 and TRBJ1-2; D is perhaps TRBD1 (5 bases). Germline V gene lookup returns CDR1 SGHAT and CDR2 FQNNGV. CDR3 length equals 15 residues. V lost 1 base, J lost 4 bases, and 13 bases lay in between. The CDR3 nucleotides read TGTGCCAGCAGCTTAGCTCGGGACGGTTCCTATGGCTACACCTTC. Translating it yields CASSLARDGSYGYTF.

V gene TRBV30 combines with J gene TRBJ2-2; weak D call: TRBD2 (5 bases). Trimming took 5 bases from V and 1 from J, leaving 5 bases between them. Per germline, CDR1 GTSNPN and CDR2 SVGIG (reference sequence). This CDR3 is built from 12 residues. CDR3 sequence (DNA): TGTGCCTGGGAGGGGAACACCGGGGAGCTGTTTTTT. Protein sequence: CAWEGNTGELFF.

This sequence joins TRBV6-5 and TRBJ2-7; 11 nucleotides match TRBD2. Unmatched junction bases numbered 7, after V lost 6 bases and J lost 3 bases. This CDR3 spans 15 amino acids. In germline, CDR1 is MNHEY, CDR2 SVGAGI. CDR3 in amino acids: CASSWGLAEFYEQYF. CDR3 nucleotide sequence: TGTGCCAGCAGCTGGGGACTAGCGGAATTCTACGAGCAGTACTTC.

The rearrangement uses TRBV7-2 and TRBJ2-5, with 15 bases lining up with TRBD2. The V segment lost 5 bases and the J segment 5 bases; nucleotides outside the gene matches: 6. Germline CDR1 is SGHTA and CDR2 is FQGNSA. The CDR3 has 16 residues. CDR3 DNA: TGTGCCAGCAGCAACGGACTAGCGGGAGGGTTGGAGACCCAGTACTTC. This gives the protein CASSNGLAGGLETQYF.

V usage is TRBV7-2 and J usage is TRBJ2-4, with D tentatively TRBD1 or TRBD2 (5 bases each). The germline CDR1 and CDR2 sequences are SGHTA and FQGNSA. V gave up 6 bases and J gave up 0 bases, with 18 bases separating them. This CDR3 comprises 17 residues. The CDR3 loop is CASRPRGQGLAKNIQYF. The CDR3 DNA reads TGTGCCAGCAGACCACGAGGGCAGGGCCTAGCCAAAAACATTCAGTACTTC.

This clonotype was recorded a few times. The chain uses TRBV4-2 and TRBJ2-1, with 11 bases lining up with TRBD2. With V trimmed by 2 bases and J by 0 bases, 9 bases remained unmatched. Germline V gene data show CDR1 as LGHNA and CDR2 as YNFKEQ. The CDR3 runs to 19 residues. CDR3: CASSQRVMTSGTSYNEQFF. The DNA for the CDR3 is TGTGCCAGCAGCCAACGTGTAATGACTAGCGGGACCTCCTACAATGAGCAGTTCTTC.